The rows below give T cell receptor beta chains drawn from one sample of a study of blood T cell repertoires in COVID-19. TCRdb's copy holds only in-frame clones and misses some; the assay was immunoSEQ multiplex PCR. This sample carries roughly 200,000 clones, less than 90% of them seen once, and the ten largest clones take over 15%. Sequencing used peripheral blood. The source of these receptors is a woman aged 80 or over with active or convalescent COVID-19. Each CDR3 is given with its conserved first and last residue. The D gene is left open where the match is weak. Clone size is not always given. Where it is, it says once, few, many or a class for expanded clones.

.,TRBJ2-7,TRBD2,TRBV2,CASRTSGNEQYF,TGTGCCAGCCGGACTAGCGGGAACGAGCAGTACTTC
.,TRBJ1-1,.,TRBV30,CAWSLSIRELGAFF,TGTGCCTGGAGTCTCTCAATCAGGGAATTGGGAGCTTTCTTT
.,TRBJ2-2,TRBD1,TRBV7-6,CASSSDRGKAGELFF,TGTGCCAGCAGCTCGGACAGGGGAAAGGCCGGGGAGCTGTTTTTT
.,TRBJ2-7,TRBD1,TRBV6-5,CASNIGGQVTEQYF,TGTGCCAGCAACATAGGGGGACAGGTTACCGAGCAGTACTTC
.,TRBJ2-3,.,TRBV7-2,CASSLFQAPLHDTQYF,TGTGCCAGCAGCTTATTTCAGGCCCCGCTGCATGATACGCAGTATTTT
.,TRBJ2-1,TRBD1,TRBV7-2,CASSAQGAQNEQFF,TGTGCCAGCAGCGCACAGGGGGCGCAGAATGAGCAGTTCTTC
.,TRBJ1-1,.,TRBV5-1,CASSLQGNTEAFF,TGCGCCAGCAGCTTACAGGGGAACACTGAAGCTTTCTTT
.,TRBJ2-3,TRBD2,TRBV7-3,CASSRSGRNTDTQYF,TGTGCCAGCAGCCGAAGCGGGAGAAACACAGATACGCAGTATTTT
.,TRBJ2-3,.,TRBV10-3,CAISHATATPTDTQYF,TGTGCCATCAGTCACGCGACCGCGACTCCCACAGATACGCAGTATTTT
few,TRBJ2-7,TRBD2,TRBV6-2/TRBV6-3,CASSYFSSGRAVYEQYF,TGTGCCAGCAGTTACTTTTCTAGCGGGAGGGCCGTTTACGAGCAGTACTTC
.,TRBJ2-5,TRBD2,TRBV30,CAWSEGELAGETQYF,TGTGCCTGGAGTGAGGGGGAACTAGCGGGAGAGACCCAGTACTTC
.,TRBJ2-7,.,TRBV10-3,CAISEASPGEQYF,TGTGCCATCAGTGAGGCTAGCCCCGGCGAGCAGTACTTC
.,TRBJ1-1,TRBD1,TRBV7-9,CASSLKDRGNTEAFF,TGTGCCAGCAGCTTAAAGGACAGGGGGAACACTGAAGCTTTCTTT
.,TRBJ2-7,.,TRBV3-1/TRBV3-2,CASSQESRAAYEQYF,TGTGCCAGCAGCCAAGAAAGCAGGGCGGCCTACGAGCAGTACTTC
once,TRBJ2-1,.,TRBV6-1,CASSEAANEQFF,TGTGCCAGCAGTGAAGCAGCAAATGAGCAGTTCTTC
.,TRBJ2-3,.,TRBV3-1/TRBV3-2,CASSPRQSGWLTDTQYF,TGTGCCAGCAGCCCCCGGCAGTCCGGGTGGTTAACAGATACGCAGTATTTT
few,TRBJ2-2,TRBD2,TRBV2,CASSRLAGGPRAGELFF,TGTGCCAGCAGCCGACTAGCGGGGGGGCCACGGGCCGGGGAGCTGTTTTTT
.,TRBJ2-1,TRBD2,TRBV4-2,CASSQVLAGGPGYNEQFF,TGTGCCAGCAGCCAAGTACTAGCGGGAGGGCCAGGGTACAATGAGCAGTTCTTC
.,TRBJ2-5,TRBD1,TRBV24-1,CATSDVGTGFETQYF,TGTGCCACCAGTGATGTGGGGACAGGGTTTGAGACCCAGTACTTC
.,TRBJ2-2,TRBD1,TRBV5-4,CASSTGQGQRGELFF,TGTGCCAGCAGCACCGGACAGGGGCAGCGCGGGGAGCTGTTTTTT
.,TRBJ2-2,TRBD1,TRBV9,CASSVKRGLFTGELFF,TGTGCCAGCAGCGTAAAGAGGGGGCTGTTCACCGGGGAGCTGTTTTTT
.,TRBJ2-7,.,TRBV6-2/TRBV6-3,CASSYSRQGGEQYF,TGTGCCAGCAGTTACTCGAGGCAGGGTGGAGAGCAGTACTTC